This T cell receptor (beta chain) was observed in a study of T-cell memory formation after mild COVID-19 (dated by TCRdb to the early 2020s). Notes on the research overall: TCR sequence clusters from the two donors were found to be largely donor specific. Longitudinal TCRalpha and TCRbeta repertoire sequencing tracked T-cell clones expanding and contracting after mild COVID-19 in a couple of donors. The cohort comprised two young, previously healthy adult volunteers, one female and one male.

PBMCs were isolated by Ficoll-Paque density gradient centrifugation. The table lists this clonotype with a few counts. Its antigen target is currently unknown. Base-call qualities are not available, and no considerably larger clone is one nucleotide away. The sequencer was an Illumina NovaSeq 6000. TCRalpha and TCRbeta cDNA libraries were built by 5'RACE with constant-segment primers, adding sample barcodes and unique molecular identifiers. RNA was extracted from every sample with Trizol reagent. Libraries were amplified in two PCR steps, with a second sample barcode and Illumina TruSeq adapters added in the second step. Sequencing of the libraries was done on an Illumina NovaSeq, producing 2 x 150 bp paired-end reads. On the authors' methods: With migec v1.2.7, reads were demultiplexed and then collapsed into UMI-guided consensus sequences. With mixcr v2.1.11, UMI consensuses were aligned to TRA and TRB V and J templates and assembled into clonotypes. Clonotypes were classified as expanded or contracted when called significant by both edgeR and NoisET, with noise models trained on biological replicates. For edgeR calls, a false discovery rate-adjusted p below 0.01 and a log2 fold-change threshold of 1 were applied. As an exploratory analysis of dynamics, max-normalized trajectories of the 1000 most abundant clonotypes were examined with PCA combined with hierarchical clustering. The CD4 or CD8 phenotype of responding clones was assigned using the separately sequenced CD4+ and CD8+ repertoires. The public reads were run again by TCRdb, first through fastp at Q25 and then through MiXCR, and only productive beta chains were kept. Duplicate CDR3 protein sequences are folded into a single record with the most common DNA and genes. These V and J calls originate from TCRdb's pipeline instead of the authors' own analysis. The sample data list 40,000 to 45,000 distinct CDR3 sequences, and about 7.3% of these were observed just once. Of the sample, less than 1.5% is held by the ten largest clones.

Looking up the germline V gene (reference sequence) yields CDR1 GTSNPN and CDR2 SVGIG. V sheds 4 bases and J sheds 8 bases, leaving 15 bases between their ends. From the cysteine up to the phenylalanine, the CDR3 has a length of 14 residues. Solely the CDR3 DNA is kept, with 42 bases framed from the first base. Summary of the overall study and its limitations: The detection of some responding clones in pre-infection memory suggests that pre-existing cross-reactive memory T cells joined the SARS-CoV-2 response. Balanced CD4/CD8 phenotypes were observed for clones contracting from day 15 to 85, whereas a bias towards CD4+ was observed for a second wave of clones expanding from day 15 to 37. SARS-CoV-2 specificity was not confirmed for the second-wave clones peaking on day 37. The study covered only a couple of mild cases, and larger cohorts including severe cases with pre-infection samples were considered necessary. Contracting CD4+ clones were found mainly in CM and EM memory subsets, while CD8+ clones were enriched in EMRA.

Material: PBMCs or a T cell subset sorted from them (not recorded which). The receptor comes from a man younger than 35 who had mild COVID-19 (a few samples of this study predate the infection). The sample titles of this study are shuffled in the database, so cell type and time point are left out; the donor was told from shared clones. This sequence uses TRBV30 and TRBJ1-6; a confident D gene designation cannot be given. The CDR3 is CAWNVWGEDSPLHF. The nucleotides read TGTGCCTGGAATGTCTGGGGTGAGGATTCACCCCTCCACTTT.